The clone carrying this T cell receptor beta chain was observed many times. Its antigen is still unknown. J lost 1 base, V lost 4 bases, and 9 bases had no gene match. The CDR3 is 16 residues long. CDR1 MNHEY and CDR2 SMNVEV come from the germline V gene (reference sequence). This record comes from a study of T cells after yellow fever vaccination. General study findings and limits: The secondary response was weaker but peaked faster, day 5 versus 15.

As TCR cDNA was made by 5'RACE template switching, a universal primer site and UMIs were added. TCRdb re-analysed the 5' RACE reads in MiXCR, keeping a single row per CDR3 protein. The sample has approximately 32,000 distinct CDR3 sequences, approximately 4% seen once. Here the sequenced sample was CD8+ T cells sorted from PBMCs, taken 5 days after the yellow fever booster vaccination. The TCR sequence derives from a man younger than 40 who received the YFV17D yellow fever vaccine. V gene TRBV27 combines with J gene TRBJ2-5; TRBD1 aligns across 7 bases. The CDR3 nucleotides read TGTGCCAGCAGTTCCTCCCCCGGGGACAGCCAAGAGACCCAGTACTTC. This sequence encodes CASSSSPGDSQETQYF.